The 27 T cell receptor beta chains presented below share a single source sample, sequenced in a study of T cells in women clearing cervical HPV infection. The table came from immunoSEQ multiplex PCR; TCRdb's copy has only in-frame clones and leaves some out. This table holds about 26,000 clones. The sample was blood buffy coat. The receptor source for this set is a woman between 18 and 75 years old with a cervical HPV16 infection that either progressed to CIN3+ or cleared (not recorded which).

As to this clone: The read falls 3 residues short of the CDR3 end, and the missing part is taken from the germline J gene. The gene calls are TRBV20-1 and TRBJ1-2; 10 bases line up with TRBD1. Germline loops: CDR1 DFQATT, CDR2 SNEGSKA (reference sequence). CDR3 length: 13 residues. The CDR3 bases that were read are TGCAGTGCCCCGGGACAGGGGACATTCGGC. Amino acids: CSAPGQGTFG. The full CDR3 sequence reads CSAPGQGTFGYTF.

Comment on this clone: From the germline J gene comes the end of the CDR3, since the read stops 3 residues before it. The chain employs TRBV7-7 and TRBJ2-3; possibly TRBD2 for D (6 bases). CDR3 length: 15 residues. The germline V and J ends were trimmed by 5 bases and 6 bases, with 18 bases remaining between them. Germline V CDR1 and CDR2: SSHAT, FNYEAQ (reference sequence). The CDR3 DNA, read in part, is TGTGCCAGCAGCCAGTCCCCGACTAGTTCGGATACG. Protein: CASSQSPTSSDT. The whole CDR3 protein reads CASSQSPTSSDTQYF.

Comment on this clone: From the germline J gene comes the end of the CDR3, since the read stops 3 residues before it. The chain combines TRBV18 with TRBJ2-2; tentatively, D is TRBD1 or TRBD2 (5 bases each). Germline-derived CDR1 and CDR2 are KGHSH and LQKENI. CDR3 length equals 15 residues. This CDR3 reads CASSPRGAPNEKLFF. The CDR3 DNA, read in part, is TGTGCCAGCTCACCACGAGGGGCGCCTAATGAAAAG. Variable domain in full (rest from reference TRBV18 and TRBJ2-2): NAGVMQNPRHLVRRRGQEARLRCSPMKGHSHVYWYRQLPEEGLKFMVYLQKENIIDESGMPKERFSAEFPKEGPSILRIQQVVRGDSAAYFCASSPRGAPNEKLFFGEGSRLTVL.

On this clone itself: The read ends 3 residues before the CDR3 terminus; that terminus is restored from the germline J gene. This chain joins TRBV7-9 and TRBJ2-3; D may be TRBD1 (5 bases). This CDR3 comprises 15 residues. Germline lookup yields CDR1 SEHNR and CDR2 FQNEAQ (reference sequence). CDR3 DNA, as far as it was read: TGTGCCAGCAGCTTAGGCAGGGTTGGCAATCAGCCG. It yields the protein CASSLGRVGNQP. The CDR3 in full is CASSLGRVGNQPQYF.

On this clone itself: The read ends 3 residues early relative to the CDR3; the germline J gene fills the gap. The chain combines TRBV19 with TRBJ1-1; D uncertain. The CDR3 extends over 14 amino acids. V dropped 2 bases and J dropped 0 bases, with 7 bases sitting between them. Germline loops: CDR1 LNHDA, CDR2 SQIVND (reference sequence). The part of the CDR3 DNA that was read is TGTGCCAGTAGTATATCCAGTTTGAACACTGAA. Amino acid sequence: CASSISSLNTE. The CDR3 in its entirety is CASSISSLNTEAFF. The full variable domain, rest sourced from reference TRBV19 and TRBJ1-1, is DGGITQSPKYLFRKEGQNVTLSCEQNLNHDAMYWYRQDPGQGLRLIYYSQIVNDFQKGDIAEGYSVSREKKESFPLTVTSAQKNPTAFYLCASSISSLNTEAFFGQGTRLTVV.

Note on this clone: The read terminates 3 residues ahead of where the CDR3 ends, so the germline J gene completes it. This rearrangement joins TRBV18 to TRBJ1-4, with 7 bases lining up with TRBD1. Germline assignment: CDR1 KGHSH and CDR2 LQKENI. V gave up 2 bases and J gave up 5 bases; unmatched junction bases: 8. The CDR3 is 16 amino acids. The CDR3 DNA, read in part, is TGTGCCAGCTCACCATCACAGGGGACCTCGAATGAAAAA. Protein product: CASSPSQGTSNEK. The entire CDR3 reads CASSPSQGTSNEKLFF.

CDR3 DNA, as far as it was read: TGTGCCAGTAGTATCTGGACAGGGTACAATCAGCCC. Protein product: CASSIWTGYNQP. The whole CDR3 protein is CASSIWTGYNQPQHF. This chain joins TRBV19 and TRBJ1-5; 8 bases match TRBD1. The read halts 3 residues ahead of the CDR3 end, with the missing end drawn from the germline J gene. The CDR3 loop spans 15 amino acids. Germline-derived CDR1 and CDR2 are LNHDA and SQIVND (reference sequence). V lost 3 bases to trimming and J lost 3 bases; unmatched junction nucleotides: 4. Drawing the rest from reference TRBV19 and TRBJ1-5, the complete variable domain is DGGITQSPKYLFRKEGQNVTLSCEQNLNHDAMYWYRQDPGQGLRLIYYSQIVNDFQKGDIAEGYSVSREKKESFPLTVTSAQKNPTAFYLCASSIWTGYNQPQHFGDGTRLSIL.

In the case of this clone: Read coverage stops 3 residues before the CDR3 terminus; the germline J gene supplies the remainder. V gene TRBV19 combines with J gene TRBJ2-3, with D unclear. Germline CDR1 is LNHDA and CDR2 is SQIVND (reference sequence). Trimming took off 6 bases at V and 5 bases at J, with 9 bases between the two ends. The CDR3 extends over 12 amino acids. CDR3 protein: CASSGKKDTQYF. The covered CDR3 bases are TGTGCCAGTAGCGGTAAGAAAGATACG.

In the case of this clone: Read sequence stops 3 residues before the CDR3 end, and the germline J gene provides the missing end. J is TRBJ2-3 and V is TRBV19, with 11 bases lining up with TRBD1. Germline values: CDR1 LNHDA, CDR2 SQIVND (reference sequence). This CDR3 has 18 amino acids. Partial CDR3 DNA: TGTGCCAGTAGCGTAATCGGACAGGGGGCTAGAGGCAATCAGCCG. Its protein product is CASSVIGQGARGNQP. The full CDR3 protein is CASSVIGQGARGNQPQYF.

In regard to this clone: The read is 3 residues too short to cover the CDR3 end, so that end is filled in from the germline J gene. V is TRBV28 and J is TRBJ1-2; TRBD1 agrees at 7 bases. V shed 6 bases, J shed 4 bases, and the junction held 11 bases outside the gene matches. The CDR3 loop spans 15 amino acids. CDR1 is MDHEN, CDR2 SYDVKM, per germline. The covered CDR3 bases are TGTGCCAGCAGGTCAACCGCCCAGGGGGGCTATGGC. This encodes CASRSTAQGGYG. The whole CDR3 sequence reads CASRSTAQGGYGYTF.

Note on this clone: The read gets to within 3 residues of the CDR3 end, and the germline J gene fills in the rest. This chain joins TRBV9 and TRBJ2-7, with TRBD2 identical over 7 bases. CDR3 length: 16 residues. CDR1 and CDR2 from the germline V gene are SGDLS and YYNGEE. V was pared by 3 bases and J by 0 bases, with 9 bases of the junction left unmatched. The CDR3 is CASSGVGLGNSYEQYF. Partial CDR3 DNA: TGTGCCAGCAGCGGGGTTGGACTAGGAAACTCCTACGAG.

About this clone itself: The read is 3 residues too short to cover the CDR3 end, so that end is filled in from the germline J gene. The chain carries TRBV7-8 and TRBJ2-5; 8 bases line up with TRBD2. The germline V gene encodes CDR1 SGHVS and CDR2 FQNEAQ. Trimming cost V 2 bases and J 5 bases; bases outside gene matches: 7. CDR3 length equals 15 residues. The covered CDR3 bases are TGTGCCAGCAGCTTACTCAGCGGGAGCGCGGAGACC. As protein: CASSLLSGSAET. The full CDR3 protein is CASSLLSGSAETQYF.

Regarding this clone: The read ends 3 residues early relative to the CDR3; the germline J gene fills the gap. The V gene is TRBV7-2, the J gene TRBJ2-7; D is ambiguous. CDR3 size: 11 residues. From germline, CDR1 is SGHTA and CDR2 FQGNSA. With 3 bases removed from V and 4 bases from J, the gap between germline ends came to 4 bases. CDR3 DNA (partial): TGTGCCAGCAGCTTTCATTACGAG. Its translation is CASSFHYE. The entire CDR3 protein reads CASSFHYEQYF. Drawing the rest from reference TRBV7-2 and TRBJ2-7, the complete variable domain is GAGVSQSPSNKVTEKGKDVELRCDPISGHTALYWYRQSLGQGLEFLIYFQGNSAPDKSGLPSDRFSAERTGGSVSTLTIQRTQQEDSAVYLCASSFHYEQYFGPGTRLTVT.

Points on this clone: The sequenced fragment ends 3 residues before the CDR3 boundary, so the rest is inferred from the germline J gene. This chain uses TRBV7-9 with TRBJ1-1; D is unclear. This CDR3 is 14 amino acids long. Trimming removed 2 bases from V and 5 bases from J, with 12 bases in between. The V gene's germline CDR1 is SEHNR and CDR2 FQNEAQ (reference sequence). The CDR3 bases that were read are TGTGCCAGCAGCTTAATGACTAAAGGAACTGAA. It yields the protein CASSLMTKGTE. The CDR3 reads in full as CASSLMTKGTEAFF.

Concerning this clone: The read ends 3 residues early relative to the CDR3; the germline J gene fills the gap. The chain links TRBV7-2 to TRBJ2-4; D perhaps matches TRBD2 (6 bases). Germline-derived CDR1 and CDR2 are SGHTA and FQGNSA. The CDR3 totals 13 residues. The CDR3 DNA, read in part, is TGTGCCAGCAGCTTTGGAGGGTCATATGGT. It yields the protein CASSFGGSYG. The full CDR3 protein reads CASSFGGSYGQYF.

CDR3 protein: CASSPLTSTDTYTF. The DNA read from the CDR3 is TGTGCCAGCAGCCCCCTGACTAGCACAGATACC. V and J are TRBV7-2 and TRBJ1-2; no reliable D call. With the read ending 3 residues before the CDR3 end, the germline J gene is used to fill in that end. CDR1 is SGHTA and CDR2 is FQGNSA in the germline V gene. The CDR3 runs 14 residues.

Turning to this clone: The read ends 3 residues before the CDR3 terminus; that terminus is restored from the germline J gene. The chain couples TRBV29-1 to TRBJ2-7; TRBD1 matches 7 bases. J lost 0 bases, V lost 2 bases, and 7 bases had no gene match. CDR1 is SQVTM and CDR2 is ANQGSEA in the germline V gene. This CDR3 comprises 15 residues. The CDR3 spells CSVETRDSRSYEQYF. The sequenced CDR3 bases are TGCAGCGTTGAAACCCGGGACAGTCGCTCCTACGAG.

A word on this clone: The CDR3 goes on 3 residues after the read ends, and that part is filled in from the germline J gene. The chain has TRBV18 and TRBJ2-2, with 9 bases lining up with TRBD1. The CDR3 is 14 residues long. The V segment lost 6 bases and the J segment 7 bases; nucleotides outside the gene matches: 6. The germline V gene encodes CDR1 KGHSH and CDR2 LQKENI. The CDR3 loop is CASSSDRGIGELFF. The DNA read from the CDR3 is TGTGCCAGCTCCTCGGACAGGGGAATCGGGGAG.

With respect to this clone: Read sequence stops 3 residues before the CDR3 end, and the germline J gene provides the missing end. The chain combines TRBV7-2 with TRBJ2-7; 7 bases match TRBD2. The CDR3 spans 14 residues. Losses at the gene ends were 3 bases for V and 0 bases for J; bases not matched to a gene: 2. Germline V gene sequence: CDR1 SGHTA, CDR2 FQGNSA. This chain's CDR3 is CASSFQRDSYEQYF. Incomplete CDR3 DNA: TGTGCCAGCAGCTTCCAGCGGGACTCCTACGAG.

Remarks on this clone: With the read ending 3 residues before the CDR3 end, the germline J gene is used to fill in that end. The V call is TRBV18, the J call TRBJ2-3; 8 bases fit TRBD2. V was clipped by 6 bases and J by 3 bases; unmatched bases: 5. Per germline, CDR1 KGHSH and CDR2 LQKENI. This CDR3 spans 14 amino acids. The CDR3 spells CASSSGLVTDTQYF. The DNA read from the CDR3 is TGTGCCAGCTCGTCGGGACTAGTAACAGATACG.

To note about this clone: Read coverage stops 3 residues before the CDR3 terminus; the germline J gene supplies the remainder. The genes are TRBV30 and TRBJ2-1, with 7 bases aligning to TRBD2. The ends lost 4 bases at V and 9 bases at J; junction bases unmatched: 12. Germline V CDR1 and CDR2: GTSNPN, SVGIG (reference sequence). The CDR3 is 14 residues long. CDR3 DNA (partial): TGTGCCTGGACCGTAAATCAGCGGGGCGGTGAG. Its translation: CAWTVNQRGGE. The CDR3 reads in full as CAWTVNQRGGEQFF.

As for this clone: The read ends 3 residues early relative to the CDR3; the germline J gene fills the gap. This chain links TRBV5-1 with TRBJ1-2; D gene uncertain. Trimming shortened V by 2 bases and J by 3 bases, and 5 bases separated the two germline ends. This CDR3 region has 12 residues. Germline CDR1 and CDR2: SGHRS and YFSETQ. The CDR3 loop reads CASSFRDYGYTF. The sequenced part of the CDR3 DNA is TGCGCCAGCAGCTTCCGGGACTATGGC. Together with reference TRBV5-1 and TRBJ1-2, the CDR3 gives the full variable domain: KAGVTQTPRYLIKTRGQQVTLSCSPISGHRSVSWYQQTPGQGLQFLFEYFSETQRNKGNFPGRFSGRQFSNSRSEMNVSTLELGDSALYLCASSFRDYGYTFGSGTRLTVV.

With regard to this clone: The CDR3 is cut off 3 residues early in the read; its end comes from the germline J gene. The chain combines TRBV7-9 with TRBJ1-2, with unresolved D. CDR1 is SEHNR and CDR2 is FQNEAQ in the germline V gene (reference sequence). This CDR3 spans 15 amino acids. CDR3 DNA, as far as it was read: TGTGCCAGCAGCTTATACCCCGGTCGCCTCTACGAC. It is translated as CASSLYPGRLYD. The entire CDR3 is CASSLYPGRLYDYTF. The full variable domain, its missing parts supplied by reference TRBV7-9 and TRBJ1-2, is DTGVSQNPRHKITKRGQNVTFRCDPISEHNRLYWYRQTLGQGPEFLTYFQNEAQLEKSRLLSDRFSAERPKGSFSTLEIQRTEQGDSAMYLCASSLYPGRLYDYTFGSGTRLTVV.

Turning to this clone: Read data end 3 residues before the CDR3 end; the end is taken from the germline J gene. The V call is TRBV20-1, the J call TRBJ1-2; D may be TRBD1 (6 bases). CDR3 length equals 13 residues. Germline V gene data show CDR1 as DFQATT and CDR2 as SNEGSKA (reference sequence). CDR3 DNA (partial): TGCAGTGCTAGTTGGGGGCTCGGGAAGGAC. Translated: CSASWGLGKD. The entire CDR3 protein reads CSASWGLGKDYTF.

Regarding this clone: The DNA ends 3 residues before the CDR3 does, and the rest of the CDR3 is filled in from the germline J gene. The chain is built from TRBV20-1 and TRBJ1-3; 8 bases are shared with TRBD1. V trimming: 5 bases; J trimming: 0 bases; junction bases outside the gene matches: 6. The CDR3 is 15 residues long. From germline, CDR1 is DFQATT and CDR2 SNEGSKA (reference sequence). The CDR3 protein is CSAPRTGTSGNTIYF. CDR3 DNA (partial): TGCAGTGCTCCCCGGACAGGGACCTCTGGAAACACC.

Notes on this clone: The sequenced fragment ends 3 residues before the CDR3 boundary, so the rest is inferred from the germline J gene. This sequence joins TRBV7-2 and TRBJ2-3; 8 nucleotides align to TRBD2. V was clipped by 4 bases and J by 1 base; unmatched bases: 4. Germline CDR1 SGHTA, CDR2 FQGNSA. The CDR3 has 15 amino acids. The CDR3 region is CASSSRGGGTDTQYF. CDR3 DNA (partial): TGTGCCAGCAGCTCCCGGGGGGGCGGCACAGATACG. The whole variable domain, remainder taken from reference TRBV7-2 and TRBJ2-3, is GAGVSQSPSNKVTEKGKDVELRCDPISGHTALYWYRQSLGQGLEFLIYFQGNSAPDKSGLPSDRFSAERTGGSVSTLTIQRTQQEDSAVYLCASSSRGGGTDTQYFGPGTRLTVL.

About this clone: The read is 3 residues too short to cover the CDR3 end, so that end is filled in from the germline J gene. The rearrangement joins TRBV12-3 or TRBV12-4 to TRBJ2-7; TRBD1 matches 8 bases. The CDR3 covers 16 residues. V gave up 7 bases and J gave up 1 base; unmatched junction bases: 12. The CDR3 DNA, read in part, is TGTGCCAGCACCCCCACCCTGGGGACAGGTTCCTACGAG. Translating gives CASTPTLGTGSYE. The full CDR3 is CASTPTLGTGSYEQYF.